The clone carrying this T cell receptor beta chain was seen more than once but under ten times. Its antigen is currently unknown. The ends lost 0 bases at V and 9 bases at J; junction bases unmatched: 8. Germline assignment: CDR1 SGDLS and CDR2 YYNGEE. The CDR3 runs to 15 residues. This sample is part of a study of blood T cells in healthy people across ages. About the research overall: About one barcoded beta molecule was captured per two T cells (by template switching).

Study-wide findings and caveats: Naive T cell percentage strongly correlated with TCR beta diversity.

Alongside a J-beta primer mix, a sample-barcoded 5' primer served in a second PCR lasting 7 to 11 cycles. TCRdb independently ran MiXCR on the 5' RACE reads; one entry per CDR3 protein. The table records 1,800,000 or so distinct CDR3 sequences, about two fifths of them present only once. The sequence came from a human donor in good health. The sample comprised blood. This chain connects TRBV9 to TRBJ2-1; 8 positions match TRBD2. CDR3 region: CASSVEGLGLGEQFF. The CDR3 bases are TGTGCCAGCAGCGTAGAGGGACTAGGGCTAGGTGAGCAGTTCTTC.